Below are 10 T cell receptor beta chains sequenced from a single sample in a study of T cells after posttransplantation cyclophosphamide. Measured with immunoSEQ multiplex PCR; TCRdb has only the in-frame clones, and not every one. Recorded here are about 38,000 clones, with no singletons, and the ten leading clones hold more than 2%. Sequencing input: PBMCs. The source of these receptors is a man over 45 in good health, CMV-negative, and a related stem cell transplant donor.

In this sample, this clone turned up many times. This chain uses TRBV7-6 with TRBJ2-5; 9 positions agree with TRBD1. The V gene end was trimmed by 1 base and the J gene end by 4 bases; junction bases not matched to a gene: 7. This CDR3 spans 16 amino acids. Germline V gene sequence: CDR1 SGHVS, CDR2 FNYEAQ. The CDR3 nucleotides read TGTGCCAGCAGCTTAGAAGGGGGACAGGGAGGAGAGACCCAGTACTTC. Translating gives CASSLEGGQGGETQYF.

This rearrangement joins TRBV7-9 to TRBJ2-5; TRBD1 agrees at 7 bases. Judging by the DNA end, TRBJ2-7 fits better; the J call may be wrong. The CDR3 sequence is 14 residues long. Germline V gives CDR1 SEHNR, CDR2 FQNEAQ (reference sequence). This CDR3 is CASSQQGTVDEQYF. The CDR3 region has the DNA TGTGCCAGCAGCCAACAGGGGACGGTTGACGAGCAGTACTTC.

This clone was observed at least ten times. The chain combines TRBV28 with TRBJ2-3; 7 nucleotides align to TRBD1. Trimming took 5 bases from V and 1 from J; bases not matched to a gene: 3. Germline CDR1 reads MDHEN; CDR2 reads SYDVKM. CDR3 length: 14 amino acids. CDR3: CASSLGQRTDTQYF. DNA for the CDR3: TGTGCCAGCAGTCTGGGACAGCGCACAGATACGCAGTATTTT. Complete variable domain (other parts from reference TRBV28 and TRBJ2-3): DVKVTQSSRYLVKRTGEKVFLECVQDMDHENMFWYRQDPGLGLRLIYFSYDVKMKEKGDIPEGYSVSREKKERFSLILESASTNQTSMYLCASSLGQRTDTQYFGPGTRLTVL.

This clone was observed many times. The V and J genes are TRBV7-9 and TRBJ1-4; D ambiguous. Germline lookup yields CDR1 SEHNR and CDR2 FQNEAQ (reference sequence). The CDR3 covers 14 residues. V lost 6 bases and J 5 bases, leaving 13 bases between the germline ends. CDR3 DNA: TGTGCCAGCAGTGTGACTGAGTTAAATGAAAAACTGTTTTTT. Protein sequence: CASSVTELNEKLFF.

This sequence joins TRBV6-1 and TRBJ2-5, with a weak D call TRBD1 (6 bases). Near its end, the DNA agrees better with TRBJ2-7, so the J call may be wrong. Germline CDR1 MNHNS, CDR2 SASEGT. This CDR3 is built from 15 residues. As DNA, the CDR3 is TGTGCCAGCAGTGAGATTCGACAGGATAACTACGAGCAGTACTTC. Its translation is CASSEIRQDNYEQYF.

This clone was seen repeatedly, ten times or more. The V and J genes are TRBV6-5 and TRBJ1-3, with no clear D. Germline V gene sequence: CDR1 MNHEY, CDR2 SVGAGI. The CDR3 sequence is 13 residues long. With 5 bases removed from V and 3 bases from J, the gap between germline ends came to 8 bases. The CDR3 loop reads CASSRLDGNTIYF. DNA for the CDR3: TGTGCCAGCAGTCGACTGGATGGAAACACCATATATTTT.

This clone came up many times. This sequence joins TRBV5-4 and TRBJ1-1; D may be TRBD1 (5 bases). The CDR3 runs 14 residues. Germline-derived CDR1 and CDR2 are SGHNT and YYREEE (reference sequence). V gave up 6 bases and J gave up 6 bases, with 18 bases separating them. CDR3 loop: CASTTGGGWAEAFF. The CDR3 DNA is TGTGCCAGCACCACCGGGGGGGGGTGGGCTGAAGCTTTCTTT.

This clone was observed at least ten times. The chain recombines TRBV5-1 with TRBJ2-7, with 8 positions matching TRBD1. The CDR3 loop spans 14 amino acids. J gave up 4 bases and V 4 bases, and 7 bases lay outside the gene matches. CDR1 SGHRS and CDR2 YFSETQ come from the germline V gene. The chain's CDR3 is CASSAGTGAYEQYF. The CDR3 region has the DNA TGCGCCAGCAGCGCGGGGACAGGCGCTTACGAGCAGTACTTC.

Ten or more counts support this clone. This chain connects TRBV5-1 to TRBJ2-1, with TRBD2 matching over 11 bases. Germline loops: CDR1 SGHRS, CDR2 YFSETQ. CDR3 size: 14 residues. The V segment lost 4 bases and the J segment 6 bases; nucleotides outside the gene matches: 3. In DNA form, the CDR3 reads TGCGCCAGCAGCACCGGGACTAGCGGCAATGAGCAGTTCTTC. It codes for CASSTGTSGNEQFF.

This clone was counted a few times. The V and J genes are TRBV20-1 and TRBJ2-7; D is unclear. There are 11 residues in the CDR3. V was clipped by 0 bases and J by 7 bases, with 7 bases between them. Germline CDR1 DFQATT, CDR2 SNEGSKA (reference sequence). DNA for the CDR3: TGCAGTGCTAGAGATTCCAGGGAGCAGTACTTC. This sequence encodes CSARDSREQYF.